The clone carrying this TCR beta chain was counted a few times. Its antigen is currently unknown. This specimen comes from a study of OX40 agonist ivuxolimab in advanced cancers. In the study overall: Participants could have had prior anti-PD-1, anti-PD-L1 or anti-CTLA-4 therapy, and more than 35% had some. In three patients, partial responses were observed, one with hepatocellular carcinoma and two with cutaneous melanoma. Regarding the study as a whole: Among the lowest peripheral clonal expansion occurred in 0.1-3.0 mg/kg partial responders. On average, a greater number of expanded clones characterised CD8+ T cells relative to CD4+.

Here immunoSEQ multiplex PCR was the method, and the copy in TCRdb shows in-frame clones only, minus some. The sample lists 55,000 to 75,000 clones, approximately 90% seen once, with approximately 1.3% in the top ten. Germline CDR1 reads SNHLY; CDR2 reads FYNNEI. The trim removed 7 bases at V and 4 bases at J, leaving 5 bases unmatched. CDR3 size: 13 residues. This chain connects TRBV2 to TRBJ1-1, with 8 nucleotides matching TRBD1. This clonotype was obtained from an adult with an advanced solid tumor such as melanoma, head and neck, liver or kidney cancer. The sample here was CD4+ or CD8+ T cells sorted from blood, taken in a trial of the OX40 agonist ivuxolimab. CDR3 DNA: TGTGCCAGCATTGGACAGGGAGGCACTGAAGCTTTCTTT. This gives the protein CASIGQGGTEAFF.